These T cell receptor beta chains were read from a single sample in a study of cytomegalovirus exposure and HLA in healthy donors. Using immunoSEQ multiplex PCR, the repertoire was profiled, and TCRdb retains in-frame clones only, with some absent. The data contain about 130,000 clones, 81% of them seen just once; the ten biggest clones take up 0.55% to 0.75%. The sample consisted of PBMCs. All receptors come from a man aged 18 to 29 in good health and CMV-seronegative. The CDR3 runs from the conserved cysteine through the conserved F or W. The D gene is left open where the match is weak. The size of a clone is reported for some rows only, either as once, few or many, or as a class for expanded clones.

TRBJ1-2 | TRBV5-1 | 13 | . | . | TGCGCCAGCAGCTCGGACTGGGCCTATGGCTACACCTTC | CASSSDWAYGYTF
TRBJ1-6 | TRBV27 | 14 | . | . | TGTGCCAGCAGTTTACCCCATTATAATTCACCCCTCCACTTT | CASSLPHYNSPLHF
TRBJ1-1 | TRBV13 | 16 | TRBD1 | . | TGTGCCAGCAGCTTAAGGACAGGGGGTATGAACACTGAAGCTTTCTTT | CASSLRTGGMNTEAFF
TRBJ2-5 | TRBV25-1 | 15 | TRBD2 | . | TGTGCCAGCAGTGATCCCCGGGGGAGGGGAGAGACCCAGTACTTC | CASSDPRGRGETQYF
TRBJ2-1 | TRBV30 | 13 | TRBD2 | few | TGTGCCTGGAGTCCTCCGGGGGGGAATGAGCAGTTCTTC | CAWSPPGGNEQFF
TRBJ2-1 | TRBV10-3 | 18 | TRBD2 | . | TGTGCCATCAGTGACCAGGTACTTCTAGCGGGGGGGCAACAAGAGCAGTTCTTC | CAISDQVLLAGGQQEQFF
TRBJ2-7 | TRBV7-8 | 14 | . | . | TGTGCCAGCAGCTTAAGACACAGATTCTACGAGCAGTACTTC | CASSLRHRFYEQYF
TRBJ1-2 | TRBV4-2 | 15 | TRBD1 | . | TGTGCCAGCAGCCGGGAAGGACAGGGAGGCTATGGCTACACCTTC | CASSREGQGGYGYTF
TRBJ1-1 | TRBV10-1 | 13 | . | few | TGCGCCAGCAGTGCCAGGAGGGACACTGAAGCTTTCTTT | CASSARRDTEAFF
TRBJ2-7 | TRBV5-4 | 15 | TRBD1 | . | TGTGCCAGCAGTTCCGGGACAGGGGGGTTCTACGAGCAGTACTTC | CASSSGTGGFYEQYF
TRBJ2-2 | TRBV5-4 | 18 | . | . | TGTGCCAGCAGCGTGACCGGGGGAGGTAGGACGAACACCGGGGAGCTGTTTTTT | CASSVTGGGRTNTGELFF
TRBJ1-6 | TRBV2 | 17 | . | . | TGTGCCAGCAGTTCCGATATCGCGGGACGCGGGAATTCACCCCTCCACTTT | CASSSDIAGRGNSPLHF
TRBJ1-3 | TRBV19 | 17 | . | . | TGTGCCAGTAGTACCGATGCACAGGGTCTCTCTGGAAACACCATATATTTT | CASSTDAQGLSGNTIYF
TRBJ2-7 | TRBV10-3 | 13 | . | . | TGTGCCACCCAAGGACACCGTTCCTACGAGCAGTACTTC | CATQGHRSYEQYF
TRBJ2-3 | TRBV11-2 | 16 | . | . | TGTGCCAGCAGCTTAGCGGGGGGCGGGCTCCGAGATACGCAGTATTTT | CASSLAGGGLRDTQYF
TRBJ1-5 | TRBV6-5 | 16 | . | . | TGTGCCAGCAGTTACTCGGCCTTTCTGGGCAATCAGCCCCAGCATTTT | CASSYSAFLGNQPQHF
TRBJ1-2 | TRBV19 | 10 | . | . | TGTGCCAGTATGCGGCCAGCTTCCTTCTTC | CASMRPASFF
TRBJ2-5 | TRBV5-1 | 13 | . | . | TGCGCCAGCAGCTTAGCAGGATTGGAGACCCAGTACTTC | CASSLAGLETQYF
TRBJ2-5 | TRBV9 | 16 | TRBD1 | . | TGTGCCAGCAGCGTAAGGCCAGGGACAGGTAAAGAGACCCAGTACTTC | CASSVRPGTGKETQYF
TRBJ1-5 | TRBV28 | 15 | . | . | TGTGCCAGCAGTTCCCGGCAGGCAGGGGAGCAGCCCCAGCATTTT | CASSSRQAGEQPQHF
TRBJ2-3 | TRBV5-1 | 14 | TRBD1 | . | TGCGCCAGCAGCTTCGGACAGGGTAGAGATACGCAGTATTTT | CASSFGQGRDTQYF
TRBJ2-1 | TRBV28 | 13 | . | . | TGTGCCAGCAGTGATCCCAGGGTCAATGAGCAGTTCTTC | CASSDPRVNEQFF
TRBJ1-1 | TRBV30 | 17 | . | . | TGTGCCTGGAGAACCCCTTTATTTAGACAGACATTACAAGAAGCTTTCTTT | CAWRTPLFRQTLQEAFF
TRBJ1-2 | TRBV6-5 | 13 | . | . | TGTGCCTGTACTAACGACGCCCTATATGGCTACACCTTC | CACTNDALYGYTF
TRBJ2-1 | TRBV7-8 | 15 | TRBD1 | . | TGTGCCAGCAGCCAATACAGGGGAGACTACAATGAGCAGTTCTTC | CASSQYRGDYNEQFF
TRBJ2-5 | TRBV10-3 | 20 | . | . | TGTGCCATCAGTGAGTCGCGGGTTATTGGGACACTGAGGGGCCAAGAGACCCAGTACTTC | CAISESRVIGTLRGQETQYF
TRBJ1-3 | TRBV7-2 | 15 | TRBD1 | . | TGTGCCAGCAGGGAGGGACAGCTCTCTGGAAACACCATATATTTT | CASREGQLSGNTIYF
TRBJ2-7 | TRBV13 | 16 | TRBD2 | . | TGTGCCAGCAGCTCCCGACTAGCGGGGACCCCCTACGAGCAGTACTTC | CASSSRLAGTPYEQYF
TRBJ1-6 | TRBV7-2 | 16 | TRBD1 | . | TGTGCCAGCAGCGTTACTAGCGGGACAGGGACTTCACCCCTCCACTTT | CASSVTSGTGTSPLHF
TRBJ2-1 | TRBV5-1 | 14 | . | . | TGCGCCAGCAGTCCGGGACTCATTGACAATGAGCAGTTCTTC | CASSPGLIDNEQFF
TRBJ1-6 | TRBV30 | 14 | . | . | TGTGCCTGGAGTTTGGGCAGGGATTCTTCACCCCTCCACTTT | CAWSLGRDSSPLHF
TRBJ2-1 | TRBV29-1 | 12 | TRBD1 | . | TGCAGGACGGAAAACAGGGGAAGGGAGCAGTTCTTC | CRTENRGREQFF
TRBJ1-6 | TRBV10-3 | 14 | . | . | TGTGCCATCAGTGAGACACCCTATAATTCACCCCTCCACTTT | CAISETPYNSPLHF
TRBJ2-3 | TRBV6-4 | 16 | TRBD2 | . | TGTGCCAGCAGCGCTCTCCCGGGGGGATACACAGATACGCAGTATTTT | CASSALPGGYTDTQYF